Here is one TCR beta chain with its context. The antigen is not known. This CDR3 has 11 residues. CDR1 is DFQATT, CDR2 SNEGSKA, per germline (reference sequence). The entry originates in a study of shared clonotypes between healthy human individuals. For the study at large: For every donor, three CD4 naive, three CD4 memory, two CD8 naive and one CD8 memory plates were used. Study-level results: Clonotype sharing across several donors was observed for approximately 5% of naive CD4 clonotypes.

Naive CD8 cells lacked CD45RO and underwent positive selection for CCR7, leaving out terminally differentiated effector memory CD45RA+ cells. The material for each subset, its genomic DNA, was split evenly across several immunoSEQ plates. Original methodology: As immunoSEQ supplied junction-only sequences (without quality scores), filtering differed. Measured with immunoSEQ multiplex PCR; TCRdb has only the in-frame clones, and not every one. For V, J and clone size, that table is used; D and trimming come from the DNA. The sample holds some 2 million clones; less than 95% are singletons and the top ten take roughly 1%.

The gene calls are TRBV20-1 and TRBJ1-2; D gene ambiguous. Sequenced material: naive CD8+ T cells sorted from blood. The clonotype comes from a man younger than 35 in good health. The CDR3 spells CTSLFRDGYTF. CDR3 bases: TGCACTAGTTTATTTCGAGATGGCTACACCTTC.